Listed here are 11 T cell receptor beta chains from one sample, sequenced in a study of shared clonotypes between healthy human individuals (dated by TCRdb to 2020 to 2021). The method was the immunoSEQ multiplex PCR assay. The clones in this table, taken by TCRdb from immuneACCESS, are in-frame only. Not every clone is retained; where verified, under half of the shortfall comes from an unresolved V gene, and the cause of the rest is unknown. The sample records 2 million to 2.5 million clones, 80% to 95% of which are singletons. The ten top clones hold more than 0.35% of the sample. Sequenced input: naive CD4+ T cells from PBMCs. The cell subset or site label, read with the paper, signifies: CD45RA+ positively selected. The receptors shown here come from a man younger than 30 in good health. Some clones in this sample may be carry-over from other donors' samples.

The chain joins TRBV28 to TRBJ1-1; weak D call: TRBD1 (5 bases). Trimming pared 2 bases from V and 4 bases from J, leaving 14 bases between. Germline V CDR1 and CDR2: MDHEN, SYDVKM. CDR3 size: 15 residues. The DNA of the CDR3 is TGTGCCAGCAGTTTAAGCCGAAGGGGAGGCACTGAAGCTTTCTTT. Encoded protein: CASSLSRRGGTEAFF.

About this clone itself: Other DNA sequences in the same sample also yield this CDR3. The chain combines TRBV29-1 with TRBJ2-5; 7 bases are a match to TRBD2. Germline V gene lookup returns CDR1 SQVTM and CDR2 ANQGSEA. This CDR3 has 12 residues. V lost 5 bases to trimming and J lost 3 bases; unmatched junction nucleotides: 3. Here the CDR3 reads CSVLAGEETQYF. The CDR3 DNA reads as TGCAGCGTTTTGGCGGGGGAAGAGACCCAGTACTTC.

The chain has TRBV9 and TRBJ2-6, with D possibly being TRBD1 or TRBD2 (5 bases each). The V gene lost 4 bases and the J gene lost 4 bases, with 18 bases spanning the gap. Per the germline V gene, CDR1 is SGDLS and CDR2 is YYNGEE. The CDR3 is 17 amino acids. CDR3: CASSRAWGNSGANVLTF. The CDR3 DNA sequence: TGTGCCAGCAGCCGGGCCTGGGGGAACTCCGGGGCCAACGTCCTGACTTTC. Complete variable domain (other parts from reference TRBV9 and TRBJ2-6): DSGVTQTPKHLITATGQRVTLRCSPRSGDLSVYWYQQSLDQGLQFLIQYYNGEERAKGNILERFSAQQFPDLHSELNLSSLELGDSALYFCASSRAWGNSGANVLTFGAGSRLTVL.

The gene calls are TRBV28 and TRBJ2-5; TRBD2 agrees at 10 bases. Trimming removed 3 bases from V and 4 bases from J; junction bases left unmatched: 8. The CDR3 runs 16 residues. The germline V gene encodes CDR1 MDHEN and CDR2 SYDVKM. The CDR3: CASSFALAGVRETQYF. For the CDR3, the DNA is TGTGCCAGCAGTTTTGCGCTAGCGGGAGTCCGAGAGACCCAGTACTTC. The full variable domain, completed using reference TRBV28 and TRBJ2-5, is DVKVTQSSRYLVKRTGEKVFLECVQDMDHENMFWYRQDPGLGLRLIYFSYDVKMKEKGDIPEGYSVSREKKERFSLILESASTNQTSMYLCASSFALAGVRETQYFGPGTRLLVL.

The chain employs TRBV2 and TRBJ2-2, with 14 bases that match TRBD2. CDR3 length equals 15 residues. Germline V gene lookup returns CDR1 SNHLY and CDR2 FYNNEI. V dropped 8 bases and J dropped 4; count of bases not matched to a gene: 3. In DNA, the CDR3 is TGTGCCAGCGGGGGACTAGCGGGAGTCACCGGGGAGCTGTTTTTT. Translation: CASGGLAGVTGELFF.

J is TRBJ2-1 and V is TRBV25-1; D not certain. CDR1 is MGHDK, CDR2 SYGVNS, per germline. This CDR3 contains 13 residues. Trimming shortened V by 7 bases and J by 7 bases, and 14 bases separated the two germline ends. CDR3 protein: CASTQRGKNEQFF. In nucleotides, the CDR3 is TGTGCCAGCACCCAACGTGGTAAGAATGAGCAGTTCTTC.

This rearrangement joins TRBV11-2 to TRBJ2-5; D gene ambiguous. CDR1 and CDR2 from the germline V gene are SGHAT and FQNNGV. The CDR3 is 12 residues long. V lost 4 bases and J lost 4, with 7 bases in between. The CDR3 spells CASSSVGETQYF. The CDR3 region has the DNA TGTGCCAGCAGCTCCGTCGGAGAGACCCAGTACTTC.

CDR3 amino acids: CASSVGTSDHSYNEQFF. DNA of the CDR3: TGTGCCAGCAGCGTTGGGACTAGCGACCACTCCTACAATGAGCAGTTCTTC. The chain is built from TRBV9 and TRBJ2-1; 10 bases are shared with TRBD2. CDR1 is SGDLS, CDR2 YYNGEE, per germline. The CDR3 runs 17 residues. V shed 2 bases, J shed 0 bases, and the junction held 5 bases outside the gene matches.

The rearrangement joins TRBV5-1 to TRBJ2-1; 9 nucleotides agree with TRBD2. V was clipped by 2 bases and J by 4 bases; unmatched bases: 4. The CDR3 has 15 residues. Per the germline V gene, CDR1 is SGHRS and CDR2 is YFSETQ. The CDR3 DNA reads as TGCGCCAGCAGCTTTACGCTAGCGGGGTACAATGAGCAGTTCTTC. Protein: CASSFTLAGYNEQFF.

The CDR3 region is CASSRPGATAGSYEQYF. The CDR3 bases are TGTGCCAGCAGCCGCCCCGGAGCAACTGCAGGTTCCTACGAGCAGTACTTC. V and J are TRBV28 and TRBJ2-7; D gene unclear. Germline V lookup: CDR1 MDHEN, CDR2 SYDVKM. V lost 6 bases and J lost 1, with 22 bases in between. This CDR3 has 17 residues.

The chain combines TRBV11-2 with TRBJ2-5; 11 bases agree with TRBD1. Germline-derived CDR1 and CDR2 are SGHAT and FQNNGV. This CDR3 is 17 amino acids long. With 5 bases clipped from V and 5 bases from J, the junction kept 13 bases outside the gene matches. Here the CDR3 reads CASSDSWTGGAWETQYF. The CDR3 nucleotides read TGTGCCAGCAGCGACTCTTGGACAGGGGGCGCCTGGGAGACCCAGTACTTC.